The 30 T cell receptor beta chains reported below all come from one sample, sequenced in a study of T cell responses to AZD1222 COVID-19 vaccine. The protocol was immunoSEQ multiplex PCR, while the TCRdb copy is restricted to in-frame clones and leaves out a portion. The data show 150,000 or so clones, roughly 90% seen once. The sequencing used peripheral blood, collected on day 0 of AZD1222 vaccination. The receptors were gathered from an adult in good health.

The CDR3 bases are TGTGCCAGCAGCCCCCGGACTAGCAAGGAGACCCAGTACTTC. Its translation: CASSPRTSKETQYF. The chain carries TRBV7-9 and TRBJ2-5; TRBD2 aligns across 8 bases. Trimming at V came to 5 bases and at J to 5 bases, leaving 7 bases not matched to a gene. The germline gives CDR1 SEHNR, CDR2 FQNEAQ (reference sequence). The CDR3 length is 14 residues. The whole variable domain, filled in from reference TRBV7-9 and TRBJ2-5, reads DTGVSQNPRHKITKRGQNVTFRCDPISEHNRLYWYRQTLGQGPEFLTYFQNEAQLEKSRLLSDRFSAERPKGSFSTLEIQRTEQGDSAMYLCASSPRTSKETQYFGPGTRLLVL.

This chain links TRBV7-3 with TRBJ2-3; D might be TRBD1 or TRBD2, each matching 5 bases. V lost 4 bases, J lost 2 bases, and 19 bases lay in between. Germline values: CDR1 SGHTA, CDR2 FQGTGA. This CDR3 region has 17 residues. CDR3 sequence (DNA): TGTGCCAGCAGCTCAAGAGGATCGGGACGATACACAGATACGCAGTATTTT. Translated, it gives CASSSRGSGRYTDTQYF. The full variable domain, its missing parts supplied by reference TRBV7-3 and TRBJ2-3, is GAGVSQTPSNKVTEKGKYVELRCDPISGHTALYWYRQSLGQGPEFLIYFQGTGAADDSGLPNDRFFAVRPEGSVSTLKIQRTERGDSAVYLCASSSRGSGRYTDTQYFGPGTRLTVL.

Only one count was recorded for this clone. This rearrangement joins TRBV7-3 to TRBJ2-3, with D perhaps TRBD1 or TRBD2 (6 bases each). Trimming removed 5 bases from V and 1 base from J, with 10 bases in between. CDR1 and CDR2 from the germline V gene are SGHTA and FQGTGA. This CDR3 comprises 14 residues. CDR3 region: CASSLGGRTDTQYF. The CDR3, as DNA: TGTGCCAGCAGCCTAGGGGGGCGCACAGATACGCAGTATTTT.

CDR3 in amino acids: CASTGQGIGYTF. The CDR3 nucleotides are TGTGCCAGCACCGGACAGGGGATAGGCTACACCTTC. The V and J genes are TRBV6-5 and TRBJ1-2; 9 bases align to TRBD1. J lost 8 bases, V lost 7 bases, and 5 bases had no gene match. The CDR3 has 12 amino acids. Germline CDR1 and CDR2: MNHEY and SVGAGI.

Written as DNA, the CDR3 is TGTGCCAGCAGTTCCTACAGGGTGAACACTGAAGCTTTCTTT. Translating gives CASSSYRVNTEAFF. The J gene is TRBJ1-1, the V gene TRBV6-5; D perhaps matches TRBD1 (6 bases). Between the trimmed V and J ends, which lost 4 bases and 0 bases, there was a span of 9 bases. Per the germline V gene, CDR1 is MNHEY and CDR2 is SVGAGI. CDR3 length: 14 residues.

V is TRBV19 and J is TRBJ1-5; D unclear. V was trimmed by 6 bases and J by 2 bases, leaving 14 bases between them. The CDR3 is made up of 15 amino acids. Germline V lookup: CDR1 LNHDA, CDR2 SQIVND (reference sequence). For the CDR3, the DNA is TGTGCCAGTAGGAAGGAAGGTAATGGCAATCAGCCCCAGCATTTT. It specifies CASRKEGNGNQPQHF. Complete variable domain (other parts from reference TRBV19 and TRBJ1-5): DGGITQSPKYLFRKEGQNVTLSCEQNLNHDAMYWYRQDPGQGLRLIYYSQIVNDFQKGDIAEGYSVSREKKESFPLTVTSAQKNPTAFYLCASRKEGNGNQPQHFGDGTRLSIL.

This chain uses TRBV29-1 with TRBJ1-4, with 9 bases identical to TRBD1. The CDR3 has 17 amino acids. Germline CDR1 reads SQVTM; CDR2 reads ANQGSEA. J lost 3 bases, V lost 3 bases, and 11 bases had no gene match. This CDR3 is CSVDDPGQGFPNEKLFF. The CDR3 DNA reads as TGCAGCGTTGATGATCCGGGACAGGGTTTTCCTAATGAAAAACTGTTTTTT.

The chain recombines TRBV30 with TRBJ2-2; 7 positions agree with TRBD2. Germline V CDR1 and CDR2: GTSNPN, SVGIG (reference sequence). J gave up 0 bases and V 2 bases, and 0 bases lay outside the gene matches. The CDR3 runs 14 residues. The CDR3 region has the DNA TGTGCCTGGAGTCTAGCGGCGAACACCGGGGAGCTGTTTTTT. It is translated as CAWSLAANTGELFF.

The gene calls are TRBV2 and TRBJ2-1, with 8 bases matching TRBD2. The CDR3 has 13 amino acids. V lost 6 bases, J lost 2 bases, and 0 bases stayed unmatched. CDR1 and CDR2 (germline): SNHLY, FYNNEI. The CDR3 reads CASSGRAYNEQFF. In nucleotides, the CDR3 is TGTGCCAGCAGCGGGAGGGCCTACAATGAGCAGTTCTTC.

The chain carries TRBV7-3 and TRBJ2-1, with 8 bases identical to TRBD2. With 5 bases clipped from V and 6 bases from J, the junction kept 9 bases outside the gene matches. CDR1 SGHTA and CDR2 FQGTGA come from the germline V gene. The CDR3 sequence is 15 residues long. CDR3 sequence: CASSPQTSAFNEQFF. CDR3 sequence (DNA): TGTGCCAGCAGCCCGCAGACTAGCGCTTTCAATGAGCAGTTCTTC.

This clone was seen once. The rearrangement joins TRBV13 to TRBJ2-5, with D unclear. The CDR3 runs to 15 residues. Per germline, CDR1 PRHDT and CDR2 FYEKMQ (reference sequence). Trimming stripped 4 bases from V and 4 bases from J, with 16 bases between. The CDR3 region is CASSSNRAVGETQYF. CDR3 coding DNA: TGTGCCAGCAGCTCGAATCGGGCCGTTGGAGAGACCCAGTACTTC.

This rearrangement joins TRBV6-5 to TRBJ2-2; D not resolved. CDR3 length: 14 residues. Deletions cut 0 bases from V and 1 base from J, with 3 bases between. Germline CDR1 is MNHEY and CDR2 is SVGAGI. This CDR3 is CASSYSENTGELFF. The CDR3 DNA reads TGTGCCAGCAGTTACTCCGAGAACACCGGGGAGCTGTTTTTT.

The rearrangement joins TRBV12-3 or TRBV12-4 to TRBJ2-5; D ambiguous. V was cut by 9 bases and J by 7 bases, with 9 bases left in between. The CDR3 extends over 10 amino acids. The CDR3 sequence: CASSRSTQYF. The CDR3 DNA is TGTGCCAGTAGTAGGTCGACCCAGTACTTC.

This clone came up once. The rearrangement uses TRBV4-3 and TRBJ1-6; no reliable D call. Per the germline V gene, CDR1 is LGHNA and CDR2 is YSLEER. V lost 4 bases, J lost 0 bases, and 7 bases lay in between. The CDR3 spans 15 residues. CDR3 sequence: CASSPIHSYNSPLHF. The DNA of the CDR3 is TGCGCCAGCAGCCCGATCCACTCCTATAATTCACCCCTCCACTTT.

V gene TRBV15 combines with J gene TRBJ1-5; TRBD1 matches at 8 bases. Per the germline V gene, CDR1 is LNHNV and CDR2 is YYDKDF (reference sequence). The CDR3 runs 16 residues. With 4 bases clipped from V and 1 base from J, the junction kept 6 bases outside the gene matches. CDR3 protein: CATSIYRGVSNQPQHF. CDR3 nucleotides: TGTGCCACCAGCATATACAGGGGGGTAAGCAATCAGCCCCAGCATTTT. The whole variable domain, filled in from reference TRBV15 and TRBJ1-5, reads DAMVIQNPRYQVTQFGKPVTLSCSQTLNHNVMYWYQQKSSQAPKLLFHYYDKDFNNEADTPDNFQSRRPNTSFCFLDIRSPGLGDTAMYLCATSIYRGVSNQPQHFGDGTRLSIL.

In DNA, the CDR3 is TGTGCCAGCAGCCAAGATATGGCTAAGTGGGGGACCCAGTACTTC. Protein product: CASSQDMAKWGTQYF. J is TRBJ2-5 and V is TRBV3-1 (or the pseudogene TRBV3-2); D is unclear. Germline V CDR1 and CDR2: LGHDT, YNNKEL (reference sequence). Deletions cut 0 bases from V and 7 bases from J, with 15 bases between. This CDR3 has 15 amino acids.

The chain employs TRBV5-1 and TRBJ1-3; D not certain. From germline, CDR1 is SGHRS and CDR2 YFSETQ. The V end lost 3 bases, the J end lost 1 base, and 8 bases lay between the germline ends. CDR3 size: 14 residues. Written as DNA, the CDR3 is TGCGCCAGCAGCTCGAGAGGGTCTGGAAACACCATATATTTT. Protein: CASSSRGSGNTIYF. The variable domain in full, completed from reference TRBV5-1 and TRBJ1-3, reads KAGVTQTPRYLIKTRGQQVTLSCSPISGHRSVSWYQQTPGQGLQFLFEYFSETQRNKGNFPGRFSGRQFSNSRSEMNVSTLELGDSALYLCASSSRGSGNTIYFGEGSWLTVV.

The chain couples TRBV6-6 to TRBJ1-5, with D perhaps matching TRBD1 (6 bases). The CDR3 loop spans 18 amino acids. V lost 5 bases, J lost 3 bases, and 23 bases lay in between. The V gene's germline CDR1 is MNHNY and CDR2 SVGAGI (reference sequence). The CDR3 sequence: CASSLGAPSVRNNQPQHF. The CDR3 bases are TGTGCCAGCAGTCTGGGGGCTCCCTCCGTCCGGAACAATCAGCCCCAGCATTTT.

V is TRBV18 and J is TRBJ2-7; 9 bases agree with TRBD2. This CDR3 is 15 amino acids long. Germline V CDR1 and CDR2: KGHSH, LQKENI. V trimming: 5 bases; J trimming: 1 base; junction bases outside the gene matches: 6. CDR3 sequence (DNA): TGTGCCAGCTCATCCGCTAGCGGGGCGTCCTACGAGCAGTACTTC. Its translation: CASSSASGASYEQYF.

The chain is built from TRBV7-9 and TRBJ1-1, with TRBD1 matching 7 bases. The germline V gene encodes CDR1 SEHNR and CDR2 FQNEAQ (reference sequence). The ends lost 6 bases at V and 5 bases at J; junction bases unmatched: 9. The CDR3 runs 14 residues. CDR3 bases: TGTGCCAGCAGTTCCAGACAGGGAAGGACTGAAGCTTTCTTT. Protein: CASSSRQGRTEAFF.

V gene TRBV2 combines with J gene TRBJ1-6; tentative D call: TRBD1 (6 bases). Deletions cut 7 bases from V and 5 bases from J, with 12 bases between. Germline V gene sequence: CDR1 SNHLY, CDR2 FYNNEI. This CDR3 region has 14 residues. CDR3 bases: TGTGCCAGCAAACAGGGACCCAATAATTCACCCCTCCACTTT. Its protein is CASKQGPNNSPLHF. The full variable domain, with the rest looked up from reference TRBV2 and TRBJ1-6, is EPEVTQTPSHQVTQMGQEVILRCVPISNHLYFYWYRQILGQKVEFLVSFYNNEISEKSEIFDDQFSVERPDGSNFTLKIRSTKLEDSAMYFCASKQGPNNSPLHFGNGTRLTVT.

This chain connects TRBV5-4 to TRBJ1-2, with 12 nucleotides matching TRBD1. The CDR3 contains 16 residues. Germline CDR1 is SGHNT and CDR2 is YYREEE (reference sequence). V lost 2 bases to trimming and J lost 4 bases; unmatched junction nucleotides: 6. In nucleotides, the CDR3 is TGTGCCAGCAGCTTACCGGGACAGGGGGCGGTCTATGGCTACACCTTC. Residues: CASSLPGQGAVYGYTF.

This clone appeared a few times. V is TRBV5-1 and J is TRBJ2-1, with 12 bases that match TRBD2. CDR3 length: 15 residues. Germline trimming cut 2 bases from V and 4 bases from J; bases unmatched to any gene: 1. Germline V gene data show CDR1 as SGHRS and CDR2 as YFSETQ. In nucleotides, the CDR3 is TGCGCCAGCAGCTTCGGGACTAGCGGGTACAATGAGCAGTTCTTC. Amino acid sequence: CASSFGTSGYNEQFF.

This clone was picked up one time. The chain combines TRBV24-1 with TRBJ1-2, with unresolved D. Between the trimmed V and J ends, which lost 7 bases and 9 bases, there was a span of 14 bases. There are 12 residues in the CDR3. Germline V gene sequence: CDR1 KGHDR, CDR2 SFDVKD. The CDR3 spells CATRMRPRSYTF. CDR3 nucleotides: TGTGCCACCAGGATGAGACCGAGGAGCTACACCTTC.

The CDR3 spells CAWSDQGLGQPQHF. The CDR3 DNA is TGTGCCTGGAGTGATCAAGGTCTGGGGCAGCCCCAGCATTTT. The chain joins TRBV30 to TRBJ1-5, with D uncertain. Germline loops: CDR1 GTSNPN, CDR2 SVGIG (reference sequence). The CDR3 contains 14 residues. Trimming took off 1 base at V and 7 bases at J, with 14 bases between the two ends.

This chain joins TRBV2 and TRBJ1-3, with no clear D. This CDR3 region has 16 residues. The V end was cut by 7 bases, the J end by 0 bases, with 16 bases between. Germline CDR1 and CDR2: SNHLY and FYNNEI. CDR3 amino acids: CASKDVASRSGNTIYF. Here the CDR3 DNA reads TGTGCCAGCAAAGACGTAGCCAGCCGCTCTGGAAACACCATATATTTT. Based on the CDR3 plus reference TRBV2 and TRBJ1-3, the full variable domain is EPEVTQTPSHQVTQMGQEVILRCVPISNHLYFYWYRQILGQKVEFLVSFYNNEISEKSEIFDDQFSVERPDGSNFTLKIRSTKLEDSAMYFCASKDVASRSGNTIYFGEGSWLTVV.

The V call is TRBV5-1, the J call TRBJ2-2, with unresolved D. Germline V lookup: CDR1 SGHRS, CDR2 YFSETQ. V was trimmed by 7 bases and J by 2 bases, leaving 12 bases between them. The CDR3 runs to 14 residues. The CDR3 DNA reads TGCGCCAGCGAGTCGGCTGGCAACACCGGGGAGCTGTTTTTT. Protein sequence: CASESAGNTGELFF. Using reference TRBV5-1 and TRBJ2-2 for the parts outside the CDR3, the full variable domain is KAGVTQTPRYLIKTRGQQVTLSCSPISGHRSVSWYQQTPGQGLQFLFEYFSETQRNKGNFPGRFSGRQFSNSRSEMNVSTLELGDSALYLCASESAGNTGELFFGEGSRLTVL.

The genes are TRBV7-3 and TRBJ2-1; D call uncertain. Germline V CDR1 and CDR2: SGHTA, FQGTGA. Trimming removed 2 bases at V and 0 bases at J, with 2 bases between. This CDR3 is 13 amino acids long. CDR3 bases: TGTGCCAGCAGCTTAGACTCCTACAATGAGCAGTTCTTC. This translates into CASSLDSYNEQFF.

The chain links TRBV7-6 to TRBJ1-2; TRBD1 matches at 8 bases. Looked up from germline, CDR1 is SGHVS and CDR2 is FNYEAQ. Trimming removed 2 bases from V and 4 bases from J; junction bases left unmatched: 3. This CDR3 comprises 14 residues. The DNA of the CDR3 is TGTGCCAGCAGCTTAAACACAGGGGGCTATGGCTACACCTTC. This gives the protein CASSLNTGGYGYTF.

This rearrangement joins TRBV6-2 or TRBV6-3 to TRBJ1-1, with D unresolved. The CDR3 runs to 14 residues. Germline V gene lookup returns CDR1 MNHEY and CDR2 SVGEGT. The V gene lost 2 bases and the J gene lost 1 base, with 8 bases spanning the gap. CDR3 region: CASSYPAWNTEAFF. CDR3 in DNA: TGTGCCAGCAGTTACCCCGCGTGGAACACTGAAGCTTTCTTT.